The sequence of this T cell receptor beta chain was determined in a study of human T cells and chemical hapten exposure (dated by TCRdb to about 2021). Notes on the research overall: For sensitization, 2% DPC in acetone was applied to a 2 cm by 2 cm area of upper inner arm skin. Patients additionally received weekly therapeutic DPC doses to the scalp throughout the roughly 25-week study period. Patch testing on the upper back used Finn chambers containing 0.01% DPC, with scoring done after 6 days according to International Contact Dermatitis Research Group standards. The patient cohort, mostly female, included alopecia areata with under or over 50% scalp involvement, alopecia totalis and alopecia universalis. Libraries were pooled for sequencing, and per-sample TCR yields varied mainly because of small differences in library volumes within the pool. In alopecia patients, the study followed how the peripheral blood TCR repertoire changed in vivo over primary and secondary sensitization to diphenylcyclopropenone (DPC), a hapten. Patient blood was sampled pre-sensitization (week 0) and at 2, 6 and about 24 weeks after DPC sensitization. Under 30 alopecia patients gave blood for TCR sequencing at one to four time points (pre-sensitization, 2, 6 and 24 weeks). The study at large found these results: DPC sensitization did not change the number of TCRs with a frequency above 1 in 1000, and there was no evidence of changes in global repertoire structure. Repeated subsampling changed both the strength of the expansion versus patch-test correlation and the threshold at which the correlation became significant. A positive correlation was found between the number of PT1 expanded TCRs and patch test score, with significance reached at thresholds 8, 16 and 32 but not 4. Because every patient had alopecia, a presumed autoimmune disease, the patients' immune response might differ from that of healthy individuals. Expanded TCRs formed significantly more large CDR3 similarity clusters than pre-sensitization or healthy control sets, consistent with antigen-driven responses.

This clonotype was seen repeatedly, ten times or more. Its antigen target is currently unknown. No much larger clone exists at a distance of one base, and base qualities are not known. The time point label here, explained by the study, means: patch test 2, 6 weeks after DPC sensitization. What this sample's treatment or condition label stands for: therapeutic diphenylcyclopropenone sensitization with weekly scalp DPC. At each patch-test visit, blood was drawn before the patch test was applied. Patients were eligible if aged 18 to 70, diagnosed with alopecia and judged suitable for DPC therapy, and pregnant patients were excluded. Total RNA was isolated from unfractionated whole blood collected in Tempus Blood RNA tubes. The method behind the library was RACE. The sequencer listed for this sample is NextSeq 500. During library preparation, unique molecular identifiers were attached to individual cDNA molecules so that TCRs could be counted quantitatively and reproducibly. Each blood RNA sample was used to sequence both TCR alpha and TCR beta chains. Per the authors' processing: The median number of TCRs per sample was 85,000 to 100,000, ranging from roughly 23,224 to 690,600. The Decombinator software suite was used to annotate V, J and CDR3 in the TCR reads. Every sample was subsampled to the same number of TCRs (28,000) for the PS versus PT1 abundance plots. TCRs were defined as expanded if absent before sensitization and observed at least eight times at the 2-week time point. TCRdb passed the public sequencing reads through fastp at Q25 and MiXCR, retaining productive beta sequences. Identical CDR3 proteins give one entry, which carries the most common genes and DNA. These V and J calls derive from TCRdb rather than the authors' analysis. This sample gives 85,000 or so distinct CDR3 sequences in total; around a tenth of them show up just once. In total, the top ten clones hold roughly 1.4% of the sample.

This receptor was taken from a man aged 18-30 years with alopecia areata. Some clones in this sample may be carry-over from other donors' samples. This specimen consisted of whole blood, obtained in connection with sensitization to the hapten diphenylcyclopropenone (DPC).

The DNA is as follows: TGCAGTGCTAGTGTCAGTGTTGGGGAGACCCAGTACTTC. This is translated as CSASVSVGETQYF. Here the chain combines TRBV20-1 and TRBJ2-5; the D segment cannot be called with confidence. V lost 3 bases and J lost 5 bases; the stretch between them is 13 bases long. Reading from cysteine to phenylalanine, the CDR3 counts 13 amino acids. Only the CDR3 DNA stays, 39 bases, in frame from base 1. CDR1 and CDR2 (DFQATT, SNEGSKA) derive from the germline V gene (reference sequence).